Here is one TCR beta chain with its context. This clone came up a few times. Its cognate antigen has yet to be identified. Base qualities are not at hand, and no much larger clone is one base apart. Receptor libraries were prepared by the immunoSEQ multiplex PCR assay. A mixture of 60 forward primers for TCR Vbeta segments and 13 reverse primers for TCR Jbeta segments was used in the multiplex PCR. A multiplex PCR assay on genomic DNA amplified the CDR3 region of rearranged TCR beta genes. The Illumina HiSeq System was used to sequence the amplified TCR beta libraries as 87-base-pair reads. Per the authors' processing: A later analysis tallied 75 million to 95 million unique TCR beta chains across the 610 or so repertoires, and roughly 11 million of those chains were shared by two or more donors. To remove PCR and sequencing errors, raw reads were error-corrected and collapsed into unique sequences using a nearest-neighbor algorithm that merged closely related sequences. Alignment of CDR3 sequences to IMGT reference sequences was used to assign V, D and J gene segments. For a sequence to be retained, a match of at least six nucleotides was required to both a V gene segment and a J gene segment. Rearrangements were classified as productive when the CDR3 lacked stop codons and remained in frame with V and J, and all other rearrangements were classified as non-productive. CDR3 was defined by IMGT convention, running from the second conserved V-encoded cysteine to the conserved J-encoded phenylalanine. Sequences without an unambiguous match to a single V gene segment were excluded from the earlier analysis of about 600 of the donors. In an earlier analysis of 587 of the donors, V segments were called functional above 56.7% productive rearrangements and were called segregating when the between-donor standard deviation exceeded 5%. A statistical classification framework was developed to diagnose cytomegalovirus status using the catalog of TCR beta chain sequences. In a later analysis, TCR nucleotide sequences were compared against IMGT/GENE-DB human TR gene sequences so that V and J genes could be assigned. In a later analysis, CDR3 sequences and most-parsimonious VDJ recombination scenarios were assigned using the TCRdist pipeline. In a later analysis, every TCR beta chain was defined by the combination of its CDR3 amino acid sequence and its V-gene family, and reads without a unique V-gene family were dropped. As a way to deal with suspected cross-contamination and a sequencing artifact, a later analysis dropped under 600 nucleotide sequences that were highly shared and had low generation probability. For each public chain, a later analysis derived a clonal expansion index from normalized ranks of inferred template counts within each repertoire. In a later analysis, generation probabilities were computed using a VDJ recombination model fitted to out-of-frame rearrangements, and the results were checked against IGoR. In a later analysis, hypergeometric tests were used to score TCR-TCR, TCR-HLA and TCR-CMV co-occurrence, with a repertoire-size bias correction applied to TCR pairs. False discovery rates were estimated in a later analysis by permuting HLA or CMV assignments 20 times. In a later analysis, co-occurring TCRs were grouped using DBSCAN, and TCRdist sequence similarity was added for clustering within HLA-allele-positive subsets. Co-occurrence clustering excluded repertoires with fewer than 30,000 or more than 120,000 public chains, plus five with anomalous nucleotide sharing. The table was pulled from immuneACCESS by TCRdb, which kept in-frame rearrangements only. Such tables lose some clones; where checked, under half of the loss comes from unresolved V genes, and the rest has no known cause. The V and J calls and clone size come from that table; D and trimming were worked out from the DNA. The sample data list 65,000 to 100,000 clones, and 60% to 80% of these were observed just once. The ten biggest clones cover approximately 2% of the sample.

The sample comes from a study of cytomegalovirus exposure and HLA in healthy donors (dated by TCRdb to the late 2010s). Background on the whole study: According to an earlier analysis of several hundred of the donors, some 170 million T cells yielded some 110 million unique TCR beta sequences and around 300 Gb of sequence data. A handful of DR-DQ haplotypes were handled as single units for association and clustering because linkage in the cohort was strong. In addition to the first cohort of around 670 subjects, a separate validation cohort of around 110 different subjects was used. The study aimed to test whether signatures of past pathogen exposure could be identified by cataloging public T cell receptors. Across roughly 420 genotyped donors of the cohort, an average of roughly 200,000 unique TCR beta nucleotide sequences per donor were sequenced, and roughly 20% of those sequences were non-productive. All discovery cohort repertoires had been generated using a single sequencing platform. Donor age, sex, ethnicity and CMV serostatus were compiled alongside the repertoire data. A later genetic analysis took genome-wide SNP genotypes for 398 of the 666 donors and used that subset as a discovery cohort. Using immunosequencing, the study profiled T cell repertoires from around 670 subjects and related those repertoires to cytomegalovirus serostatus. Roughly 300 gigabases of sequencing data and approximately 91 million unique TCR sequences made up an early release that covered under 750 HLA-typed donors. In an earlier analysis of roughly 600 of the donors, high-throughput TCR beta sequencing was used to judge whether each TCR beta V gene segment behaved as functional or pseudogenic. Of the 350 to 450 genotyped donors, 80% to 90% were placed in the genetic ancestry cluster associated with self-reported Caucasian donors. In a later analysis, previously published TCR beta repertoires from 666 donors were re-analyzed and high-resolution HLA genotyping was added so that TCR occurrence patterns could be studied. The number of typed donors differed by locus: 629-630 for A, B, C, DRB1 and DQB1; about 520 for DQA1; 600 to 610 for DPA1; and 400 to 480 for DPB1. Both class I and class II loci were covered by HLA typing, at four-digit resolution. To predict cytomegalovirus infection status, the study combined high-throughput TCR immunosequencing, statistical association of individual TCRs with disease status, and machine learning. In the later analysis, no new phenotypic data were used to find candidate immune exposures; instead, reliance was placed on TCR beta sequences and their occurrence across donors.

Sequences MNHEY (CDR1) and SVGAGI (CDR2) are obtained from the germline V gene. V loses 6 bases, J loses 3 bases, and the germline ends lie 12 bases apart. From the cysteine up to the phenylalanine, the CDR3 has a length of 13 residues. Of all the DNA, just the CDR3 is kept, 39 bases in frame from base 1. What the authors observed across the whole study: It was suggested by the authors that the approach could potentially be generalized to other disease states and immunological phenotypes. When HLA alleles, especially DR and DQ, strongly co-occurred, TCR associations were difficult to assign to individual alleles. Compared with equally common non-associated chains, HLA-associated TCR beta chains in a later analysis were more clonally expanded and had lower generation probabilities. A total of about 180 TCR beta chains were listed by the study as associated with cytomegalovirus. Roughly uniform sequencing depth across donors was assumed in presence/absence analyses, although this assumption may not hold. Immune exposure information for the cohort was limited to CMV serostatus. Across donors, most TCR sequences were observed very rarely, whereas some public TCRs were present in many individuals. The cohort was sequenced for TCR beta chains only, and without alpha or paired-chain data the features that could be detected were limited. According to a later genetic analysis, donors in an Asian-associated ancestry cluster had fewer N-insertions in productive TCRs than the approximately 670-donor mean. V-gene and J-gene trimming of TCR beta chains was associated with a missense DCLRE1C variant in a later genetic analysis, and the association was replicated in an independent cohort. According to a later analysis, most CMV-associated TCR beta chains appeared to be HLA-restricted, and the HLA associations seemed to be driven largely by CMV exposure. In both the original and validation cohorts, the classifier was reported to diagnose cytomegalovirus status with high specificity and sensitivity. Because some donors lacked HLA typing at each locus, the association tests relied only on the typed subset. The 87-base-pair reads could not distinguish some IMGT-functional V segments, including TRBV6-2 and TRBV6-3, so those segments were excluded. Specific HLA alleles were associated with 15,000 to 20,000 TCR beta sequences at a false discovery rate of 0.05 in a later analysis. Broadly in line with IMGT annotations, most TCR beta V segments showed up in productive rearrangements about 87% or about 30% of the time in an earlier analysis of roughly 590 of the donors. Three of the identified cytomegalovirus-associated TCR beta chains were confirmed in vitro to be specific for cytomegalovirus antigens. Because counts were too low, about 17 rarely observed V segments, including chromosome 9 orphons, were excluded from the earlier analysis of around 590 of the donors. The sequencing pipeline was judged likely to have produced a cluster of highly shared sequence variants as a technical artifact. Linkage disequilibrium might explain the correlated functional status among segregating V segments, but an unknown experimental factor could not be ruled out. A further reported finding was that TCR beta sequences accurately predicted the HLA-A and HLA-B alleles for most subjects in the first cohort. According to a later analysis, parvovirus B19, influenza, CMV and Epstein-Barr virus appeared linked to several top co-occurrence clusters. A later analysis found that TCR association rates varied across HLA loci, with DRB1 alleles showing the most associated TCRs and HLA-C alleles the fewest.

In total, over 600 healthy bone marrow donors made up the cohort. All cohort members were sampled while nominally healthy, although unrecorded immune exposures were likely present. The donor was CMV seronegative and was included in the group of several hundred seronegative cohort members. Every donor gave a peripheral blood sample, and the peripheral blood mononuclear cells from that sample were used for TCR beta sequencing. Genomic DNA extraction from the blood cell samples was performed with the Qiagen DNeasy Blood Extraction Kit. The rearranged segments are TRBV6-5 and TRBJ2-7, with the identity of the D gene unclear. This clonotype was sampled from a man in his forties in good health and CMV-seronegative. Sequences were obtained from PBMCs. The DNA reads TGTGCCAGCAGAAATCTAATAGACTACGAGCAGTACTTC. Its protein reads: CASRNLIDYEQYF.